One sample yielded the 3 T cell receptor beta chains listed below, sequenced in a study of CD8 T cells in cerebrospinal fluid in Alzheimer's disease. TCRdb reanalyzed the 10x single-cell sequencing reads, giving one entry per CDR3 protein sequence and no DNA. This specimen shows over a thousand distinct CDR3 sequences; the ten leading clones hold roughly 10%. The sequencing sample was made of cerebrospinal fluid. Receptors originate from a human donor with mild cognitive impairment.

Measured by frequency, this clonotype is medium-sized. V usage is TRBV6-5 and J usage is TRBJ1-3. CDR1 is MNHEY and CDR2 is SVGAGI in the germline V gene. The CDR3 is 15 residues long. CDR3 loop: CASSYIGSSGNTIYF.

This clonotype ranks as medium-sized in terms of frequency. The V call is TRBV9, the J call TRBJ2-1; TCRdb outputs TRBD2, but without DNA this stays unchecked. This CDR3 region has 17 residues. CDR1 is SGDLS, CDR2 YYNGEE, per germline. CDR3 amino acids: CASSYSGRLSSYNEQFF.

Judged by frequency, this clonotype is medium-sized. CDR3 sequence reads: CASSQDWTANTGELFF. This sequence joins TRBV3-1 and TRBJ2-2; TCRdb lists TRBD1, though no DNA is available to test this call. The CDR3 consists of 16 residues. CDR1 and CDR2 (germline): LGHDT, YNNKEL (reference sequence). The full variable domain, rest sourced from reference TRBV3-1 and TRBJ2-2, is DTAVSQTPKYLVTQMGNDKSIKCEQNLGHDTMYWYKQDSKKFLKIMFSYNNKELIINETVPNRFSPKSPDKAHLNLHINSLELGDSAVYFCASSQDWTANTGELFFGEGSRLTVL.